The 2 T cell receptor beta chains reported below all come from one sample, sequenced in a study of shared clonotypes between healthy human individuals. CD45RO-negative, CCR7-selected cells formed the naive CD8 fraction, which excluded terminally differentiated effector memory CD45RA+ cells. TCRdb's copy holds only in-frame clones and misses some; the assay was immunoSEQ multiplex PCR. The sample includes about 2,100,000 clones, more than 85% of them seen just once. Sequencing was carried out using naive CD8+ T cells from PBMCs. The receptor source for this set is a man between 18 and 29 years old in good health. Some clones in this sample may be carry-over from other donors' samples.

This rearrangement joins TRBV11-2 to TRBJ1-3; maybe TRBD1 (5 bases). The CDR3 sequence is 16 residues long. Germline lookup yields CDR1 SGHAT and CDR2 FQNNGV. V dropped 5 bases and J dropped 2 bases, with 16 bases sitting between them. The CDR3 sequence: CASSGRRGGAGNTIYF. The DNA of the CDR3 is TGTGCCAGCAGCGGACGCCGTGGGGGGGCTGGAAACACCATATATTTT.

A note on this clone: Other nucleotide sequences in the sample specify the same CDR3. The DNA for the CDR3 is TGTGCCAGCAGCTTGAGTGGCTACACCTTC. Its translation: CASSLSGYTF. The rearrangement uses TRBV7-9 and TRBJ1-2, with no clear D. In germline, CDR1 is SEHNR, CDR2 FQNEAQ (reference sequence). CDR3 size: 10 residues. Trimming cost V 3 bases and J 7 bases, with 3 bases left between them. The entire variable domain, with the rest obtained from reference TRBV7-9 and TRBJ1-2, is as follows: DTGVSQNPRHKITKRGQNVTFRCDPISEHNRLYWYRQTLGQGPEFLTYFQNEAQLEKSRLLSDRFSAERPKGSFSTLEIQRTEQGDSAMYLCASSLSGYTFGSGTRLTVV.